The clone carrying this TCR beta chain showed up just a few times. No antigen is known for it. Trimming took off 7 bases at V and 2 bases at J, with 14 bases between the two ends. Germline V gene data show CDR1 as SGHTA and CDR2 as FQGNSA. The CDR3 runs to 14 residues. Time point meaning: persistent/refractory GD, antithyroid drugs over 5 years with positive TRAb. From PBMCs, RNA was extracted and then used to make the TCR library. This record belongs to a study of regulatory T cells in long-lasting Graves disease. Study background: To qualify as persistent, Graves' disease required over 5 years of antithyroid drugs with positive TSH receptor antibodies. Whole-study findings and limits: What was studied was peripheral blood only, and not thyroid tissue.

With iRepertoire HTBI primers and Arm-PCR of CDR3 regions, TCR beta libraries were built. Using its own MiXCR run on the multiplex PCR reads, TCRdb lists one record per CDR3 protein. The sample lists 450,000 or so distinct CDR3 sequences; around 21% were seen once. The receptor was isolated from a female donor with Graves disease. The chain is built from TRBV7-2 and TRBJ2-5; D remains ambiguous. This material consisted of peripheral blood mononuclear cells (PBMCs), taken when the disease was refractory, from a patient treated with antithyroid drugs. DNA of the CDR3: TGTGCCAGCACCCTTCCGGACCGTCAAGAGACCCAGTACTTC. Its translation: CASTLPDRQETQYF. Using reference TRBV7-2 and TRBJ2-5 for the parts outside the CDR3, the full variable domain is GAGVSQSPSNKVTEKGKDVELRCDPISGHTALYWYRQSLGQGLEFLIYFQGNSAPDKSGLPSDRFSAERTGGSVSTLTIQRTQQEDSAVYLCASTLPDRQETQYFGPGTRLLVL.